Below are 2 T cell receptor beta chains sequenced from a single sample in a study of human T cells and chemical hapten exposure. The time point is: pre-sensitization, week 0. Treatment in this sample: therapeutic diphenylcyclopropenone sensitization with weekly scalp DPC. A single record per CDR3 protein comes from TCRdb applying MiXCR to the RACE reads. This sample has approximately 370,000 distinct CDR3 sequences, with about 5% found just once. Specimen: whole blood, collected in connection with sensitization to the hapten diphenylcyclopropenone (DPC). These receptors were collected from a woman between 18 and 29 years old with alopecia areata. Some clones in this sample may be carry-over from other donors' samples.

There are many counts of this clonotype. The chain carries TRBV7-2 and TRBJ2-2; 8 bases line up with TRBD2. V lost 5 bases to trimming and J lost 6 bases; unmatched junction nucleotides: 8. Per germline, CDR1 SGHTA and CDR2 FQGNSA. The CDR3 is made up of 15 amino acids. The CDR3 DNA sequence: TGTGCCAGCAGCACAGGACTAGCAAGGCCCGGGGAGCTGTTTTTT. Residues: CASSTGLARPGELFF.

This clonotype was picked up many times. This chain connects TRBV5-6 to TRBJ2-3; 10 bases are a match to TRBD2. The CDR3 is 15 amino acids. The V segment lost 1 base and the J segment 2 bases; nucleotides outside the gene matches: 1. Germline lookup yields CDR1 SGHDT and CDR2 YYEEEE. CDR3 region: CASSLTSGDTDTQYF. CDR3 in DNA: TGTGCCAGCAGCTTGACTAGCGGGGACACAGATACGCAGTATTTT.